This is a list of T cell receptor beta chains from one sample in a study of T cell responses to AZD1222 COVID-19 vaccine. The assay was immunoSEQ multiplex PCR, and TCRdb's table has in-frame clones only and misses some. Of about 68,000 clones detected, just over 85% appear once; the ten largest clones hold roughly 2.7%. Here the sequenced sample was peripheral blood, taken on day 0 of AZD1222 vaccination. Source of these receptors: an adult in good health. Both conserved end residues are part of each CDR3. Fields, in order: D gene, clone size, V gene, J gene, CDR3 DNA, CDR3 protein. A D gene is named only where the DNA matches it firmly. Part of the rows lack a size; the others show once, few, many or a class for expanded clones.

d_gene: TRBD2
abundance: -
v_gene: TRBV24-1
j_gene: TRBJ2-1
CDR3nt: TGTGCCACCAGTGATCCGGGACTAGCGGGAGGGTTGAATGAGCAGTTCTTC
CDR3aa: CATSDPGLAGGLNEQFF

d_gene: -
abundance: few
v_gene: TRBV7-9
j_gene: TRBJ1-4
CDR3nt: TGTGCCAGCAGCTCCCTTGCGACTAATGAAAAACTGTTTTTT
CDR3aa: CASSSLATNEKLFF

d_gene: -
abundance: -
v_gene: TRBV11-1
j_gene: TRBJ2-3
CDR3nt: TGTGCCAGCAGCTTGCTAGCAACAGATACGCAGTATTTT
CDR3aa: CASSLLATDTQYF

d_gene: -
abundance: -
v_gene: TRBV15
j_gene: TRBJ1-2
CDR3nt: TGTGCCACCAGCAGAGGGGGGAGAAGTGAACTCTGGGGCTACACCTTC
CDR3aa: CATSRGGRSELWGYTF

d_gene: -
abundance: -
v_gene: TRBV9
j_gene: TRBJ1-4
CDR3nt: TGTGCCAGCAGCACGACAGCAACTAATGAAAAACTGTTTTTT
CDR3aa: CASSTTATNEKLFF

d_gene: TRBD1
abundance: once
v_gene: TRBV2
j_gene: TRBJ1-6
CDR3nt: TGTGCCAGCAGTGCCGGGACAGGGCCTCGTTCACCCCTCCACTTT
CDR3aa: CASSAGTGPRSPLHF

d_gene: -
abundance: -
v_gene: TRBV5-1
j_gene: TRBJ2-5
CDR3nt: TGCGCCAGCAGCCCGGTTCGGCTCCAAGAGACCCAGTACTTC
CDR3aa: CASSPVRLQETQYF

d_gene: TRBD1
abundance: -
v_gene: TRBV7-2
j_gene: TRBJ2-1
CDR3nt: TGTGCCAGCAGCTTAGACAGGGGACGGGATGAGCAGTTCTTC
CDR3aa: CASSLDRGRDEQFF

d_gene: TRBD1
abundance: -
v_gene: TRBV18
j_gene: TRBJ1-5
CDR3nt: TGTGCCAGCTCATATAGGACAGGGGAGGATCAGCCCCAGCATTTT
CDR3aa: CASSYRTGEDQPQHF

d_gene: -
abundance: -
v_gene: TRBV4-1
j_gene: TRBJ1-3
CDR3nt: TGCGCCAGCAGCCGTCCTGATGGGGGACCTGGAAACACCATATATTTT
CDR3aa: CASSRPDGGPGNTIYF

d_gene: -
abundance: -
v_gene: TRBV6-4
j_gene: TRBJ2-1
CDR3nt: TGTGCCAGCAGTGACTCGACTGAGGGGTACAATGAGCAGTTCTTC
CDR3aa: CASSDSTEGYNEQFF

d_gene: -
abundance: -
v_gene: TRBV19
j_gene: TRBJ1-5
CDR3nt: TGTGCCAGTAGTATTAGGTCTCAGCCCCAGCATTTT
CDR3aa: CASSIRSQPQHF

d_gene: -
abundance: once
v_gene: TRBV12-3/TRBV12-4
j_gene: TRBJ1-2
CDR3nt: TGTGCCAGCAGCCCGAACAGGGCTGGCTACACCTTC
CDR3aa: CASSPNRAGYTF

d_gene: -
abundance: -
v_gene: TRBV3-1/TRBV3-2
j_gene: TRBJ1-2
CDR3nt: TGTGCCAGCAGCCCCACTAACTATGGCTACACCTTC
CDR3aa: CASSPTNYGYTF

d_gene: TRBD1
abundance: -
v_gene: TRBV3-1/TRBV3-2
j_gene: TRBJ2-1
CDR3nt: TGTGCCAGCAGCCACCGAGCGGGACAGGGTCCGTACAATGAGCAGTTCTTC
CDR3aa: CASSHRAGQGPYNEQFF

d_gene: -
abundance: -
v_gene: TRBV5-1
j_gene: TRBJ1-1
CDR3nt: TGCGCCAGCAGCTTGGATAGCCAGGGGCGCACTGAAGCTTTCTTT
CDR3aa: CASSLDSQGRTEAFF

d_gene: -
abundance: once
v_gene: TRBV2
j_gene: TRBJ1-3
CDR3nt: TGTGCCAGCAGTGAAGAGGCGGGACTCTCTGGAAACACCATATATTTT
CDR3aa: CASSEEAGLSGNTIYF

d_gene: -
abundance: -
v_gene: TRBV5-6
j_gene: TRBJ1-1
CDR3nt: TGTGCCAGCAGCTTGGGCCTAAACCATGGGGCCACTGAAGCTTTCTTT
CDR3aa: CASSLGLNHGATEAFF

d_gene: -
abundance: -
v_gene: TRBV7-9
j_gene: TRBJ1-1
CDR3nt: TGTGCCAGCAGTAGGGACGTAGAGAAGGCTTTCTTT
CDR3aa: CASSRDVEKAFF

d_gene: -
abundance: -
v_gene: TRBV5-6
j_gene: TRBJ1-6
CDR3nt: TGTGCCAGCGAAAGTTTAGGACGGCAAAATTCACCCCTCCACTTT
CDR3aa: CASESLGRQNSPLHF

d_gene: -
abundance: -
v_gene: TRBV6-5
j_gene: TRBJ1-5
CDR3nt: TGTGCCAGCAGTACCAGGGATCAGCCCCAGCATTTT
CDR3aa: CASSTRDQPQHF

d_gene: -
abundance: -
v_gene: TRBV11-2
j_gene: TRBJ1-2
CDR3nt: TGTGCCAGCAGCTTAGACGGCTATGGCTACACCTTC
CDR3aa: CASSLDGYGYTF

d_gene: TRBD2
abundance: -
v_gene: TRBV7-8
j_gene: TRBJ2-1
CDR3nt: TGTGCCAGCAGCTTAAACCGGGGGGGATACTCCTACAATGAGCAGTTCTTC
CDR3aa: CASSLNRGGYSYNEQFF

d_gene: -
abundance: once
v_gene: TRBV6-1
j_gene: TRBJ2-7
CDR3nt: TGTGCCAGCAGTGAAGCACCCGGTAGCTCCTACGAGCAGTACTTC
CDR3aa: CASSEAPGSSYEQYF

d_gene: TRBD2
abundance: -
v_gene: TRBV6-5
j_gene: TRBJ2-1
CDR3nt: TGTGCCAGCAGCCAGCGGGGGGAGTACAATGAGCAGTTCTTC
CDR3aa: CASSQRGEYNEQFF

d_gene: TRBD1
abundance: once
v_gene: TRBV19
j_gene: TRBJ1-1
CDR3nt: TGTGCCAGTAGCACCGGACAGGGGTCCTCTGAAGCTTTCTTT
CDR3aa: CASSTGQGSSEAFF

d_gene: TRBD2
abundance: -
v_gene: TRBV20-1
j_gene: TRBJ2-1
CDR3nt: TGCAGTGCTAGTCCGTCACTAGCGGGGAAAATAAATGAGCAGTTCTTC
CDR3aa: CSASPSLAGKINEQFF

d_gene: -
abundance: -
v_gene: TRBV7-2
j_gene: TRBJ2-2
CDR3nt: TGTGCCAGCAGTTTCCGACAAGACACCGGGGAGCTGTTTTTT
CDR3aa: CASSFRQDTGELFF

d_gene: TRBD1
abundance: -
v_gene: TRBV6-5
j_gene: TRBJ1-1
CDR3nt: TGTGCCAGCAAAGCGGACAGGGCTGGGGCTTTCTTT
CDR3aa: CASKADRAGAFF

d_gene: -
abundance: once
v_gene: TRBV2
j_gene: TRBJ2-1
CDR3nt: TGTGCCAGCGCTTCGACCCCCTCCAATGAGCAGTTCTTC
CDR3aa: CASASTPSNEQFF

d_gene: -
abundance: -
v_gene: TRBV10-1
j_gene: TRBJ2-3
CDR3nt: TGCGCCACCTGCCCCCAGCCCCGGAGGACGGATACGCAGTATTTT
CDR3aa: CATCPQPRRTDTQYF

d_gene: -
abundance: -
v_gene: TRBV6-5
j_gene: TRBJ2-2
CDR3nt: TGTGCCAGCAGTTACTCGGGGGTAGGGAGCACCGGGGAGCTGTTTTTT
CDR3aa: CASSYSGVGSTGELFF

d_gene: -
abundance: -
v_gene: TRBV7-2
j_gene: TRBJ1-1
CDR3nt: TGTGCCAGCAGCTTAGGCTCGGGGGCGCCTCAAGGGGAAGCTTTCTTT
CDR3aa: CASSLGSGAPQGEAFF

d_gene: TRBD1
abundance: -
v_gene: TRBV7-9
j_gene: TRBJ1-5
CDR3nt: TGTGCCAGCAGCTCGGGACAGAGCAATCAGCCCCAGCATTTT
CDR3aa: CASSSGQSNQPQHF

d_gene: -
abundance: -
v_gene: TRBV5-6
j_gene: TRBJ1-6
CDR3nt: TGTGCCAGCAGCTTGACCGGACGATTCCCGAATTCACCCCTCCACTTT
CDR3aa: CASSLTGRFPNSPLHF

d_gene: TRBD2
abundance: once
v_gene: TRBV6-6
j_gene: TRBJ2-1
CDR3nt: TGTGCCAGCAGTCGCGAGCGGGGGTTGAATGAGCAGTTCTTC
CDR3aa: CASSRERGLNEQFF

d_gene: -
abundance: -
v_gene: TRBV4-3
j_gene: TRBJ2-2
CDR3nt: TGCGCCAGCAGCCAAGATCGGAGTGGGACCGGGGAGCTGTTTTTT
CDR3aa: CASSQDRSGTGELFF

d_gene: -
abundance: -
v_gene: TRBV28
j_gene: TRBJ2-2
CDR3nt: TGTGCCAGCAGTTTAGCGCTACCTAACACCGGGGAGCTGTTTTTT
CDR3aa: CASSLALPNTGELFF

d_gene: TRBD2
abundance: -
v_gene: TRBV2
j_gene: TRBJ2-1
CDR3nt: TGTGCCAGCAGTGATACTCTAGCGGGAGACAATGAGCAGTTCTTC
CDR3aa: CASSDTLAGDNEQFF

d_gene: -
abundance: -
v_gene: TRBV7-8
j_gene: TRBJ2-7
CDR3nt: TGTGCCAGCAGCCCCCTCGTGTCCTACGAGCAGTACTTC
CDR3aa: CASSPLVSYEQYF

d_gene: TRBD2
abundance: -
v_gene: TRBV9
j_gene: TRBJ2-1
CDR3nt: TGTGCCAGCAGCGTAGGTGGTAGCGGGAATAATGAGCAGTTCTTC
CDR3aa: CASSVGGSGNNEQFF

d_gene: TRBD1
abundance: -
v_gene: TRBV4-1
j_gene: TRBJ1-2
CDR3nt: TGCGCCAGCAGCCGTGGACAGGCCTCTAACTATGGCTACACCTTC
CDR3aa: CASSRGQASNYGYTF

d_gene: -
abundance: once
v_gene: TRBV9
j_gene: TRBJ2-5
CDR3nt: TGTGCCAGCAGCGTAGGTAGTCTGAAGACCCAGTACTTC
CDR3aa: CASSVGSLKTQYF

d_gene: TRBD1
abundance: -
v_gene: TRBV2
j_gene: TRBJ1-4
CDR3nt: TGTGCCAGCAGTGAATTTACGGGACAGCCATTTGAAAAACTGTTTTTT
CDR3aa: CASSEFTGQPFEKLFF

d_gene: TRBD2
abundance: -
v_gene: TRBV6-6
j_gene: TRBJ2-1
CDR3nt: TGTGCCAGCTCCCCCCTAGCGGCCTACAATGAGCAGTTCTTC
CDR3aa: CASSPLAAYNEQFF

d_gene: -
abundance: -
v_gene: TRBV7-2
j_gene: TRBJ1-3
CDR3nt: TGTGCCAGCAGCTTGGGGGGGCCCGGAAACACCATATATTTT
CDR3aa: CASSLGGPGNTIYF